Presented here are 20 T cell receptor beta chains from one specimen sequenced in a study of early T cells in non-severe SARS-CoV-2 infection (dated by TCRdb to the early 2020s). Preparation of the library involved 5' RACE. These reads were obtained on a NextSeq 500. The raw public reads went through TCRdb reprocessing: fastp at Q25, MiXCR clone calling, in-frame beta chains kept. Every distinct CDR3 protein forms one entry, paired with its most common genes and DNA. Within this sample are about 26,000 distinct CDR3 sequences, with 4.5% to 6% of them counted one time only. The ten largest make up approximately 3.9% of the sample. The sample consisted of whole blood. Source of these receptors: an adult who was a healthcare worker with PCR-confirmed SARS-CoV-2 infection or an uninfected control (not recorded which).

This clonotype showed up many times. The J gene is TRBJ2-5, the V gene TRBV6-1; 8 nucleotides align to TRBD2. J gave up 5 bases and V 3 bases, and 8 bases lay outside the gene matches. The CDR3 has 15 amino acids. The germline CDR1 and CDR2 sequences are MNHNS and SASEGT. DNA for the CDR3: TGTGCCAGCAGTGACCCCGGACTAGCCTCTGAGACCCAGTACTTC. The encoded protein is CASSDPGLASETQYF.

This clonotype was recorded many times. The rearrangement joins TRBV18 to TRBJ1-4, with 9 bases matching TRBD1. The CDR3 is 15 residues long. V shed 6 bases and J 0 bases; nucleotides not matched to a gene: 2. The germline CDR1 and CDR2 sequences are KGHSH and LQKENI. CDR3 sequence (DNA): TGTGCCAGCTCGCGACAGGGGGCAACTAATGAAAAACTGTTTTTT. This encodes CASSRQGATNEKLFF.

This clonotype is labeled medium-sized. CDR3 protein: CSVESRGIYEQYF. In nucleotides, the CDR3 is TGCAGCGTTGAATCCCGCGGGATCTACGAGCAGTACTTC. The chain employs TRBV29-1 and TRBJ2-7, with D possibly being TRBD2 (6 bases). The CDR3 consists of 13 residues. V was cut by 2 bases and J by 3 bases, with 11 bases left in between. CDR1 is SQVTM, CDR2 ANQGSEA, per germline.

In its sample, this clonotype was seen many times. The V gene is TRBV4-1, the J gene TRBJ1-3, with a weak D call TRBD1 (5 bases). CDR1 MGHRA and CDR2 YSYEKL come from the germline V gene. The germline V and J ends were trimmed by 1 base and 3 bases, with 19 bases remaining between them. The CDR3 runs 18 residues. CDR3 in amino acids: CASSQGTWGGTGGNTIYF. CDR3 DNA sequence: TGCGCCAGCAGCCAAGGAACTTGGGGAGGGACCGGTGGAAACACCATATATTTT.

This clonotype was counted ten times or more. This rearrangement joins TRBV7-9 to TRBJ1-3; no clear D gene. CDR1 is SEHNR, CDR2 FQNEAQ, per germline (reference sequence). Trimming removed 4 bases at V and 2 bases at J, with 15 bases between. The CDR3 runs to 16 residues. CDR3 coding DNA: TGTGCCAGCAGCTCTCTGGAGGCCAGTACTGGAAACACCATATATTTT. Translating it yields CASSSLEASTGNTIYF.

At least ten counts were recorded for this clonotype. The CDR3 DNA is TGTGCCAGCAGCTTATTGGGTTACCACAATGAGCAGTTCTTC. It encodes CASSLLGYHNEQFF. The chain has TRBV7-9 and TRBJ2-1; D unclear. V shed 2 bases and J shed 5 bases, with 10 bases lying between them. The germline CDR1 and CDR2 sequences are SEHNR and FQNEAQ (reference sequence). This CDR3 spans 14 amino acids.

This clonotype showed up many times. CDR3 bases: TGTGCCAGTAGCCGCCGGGACAGGGCCTACGAGCAGTACTTC. Translating gives CASSRRDRAYEQYF. V usage is TRBV19 and J usage is TRBJ2-7, with TRBD1 matching 9 bases. V shed 6 bases, J shed 2 bases, and the junction held 5 bases outside the gene matches. Germline assignment: CDR1 LNHDA and CDR2 SQIVND (reference sequence). The CDR3 loop spans 14 amino acids.

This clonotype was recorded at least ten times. The CDR3 region is CAWRMGTEAFF. CDR3 nucleotides: TGTGCCTGGAGAATGGGCACTGAAGCTTTCTTT. J is TRBJ1-1 and V is TRBV30; unclear D gene. The CDR3 contains 11 residues. V shed 3 bases and J shed 4 bases, with 6 bases lying between them. Germline lookup yields CDR1 GTSNPN and CDR2 SVGIG (reference sequence). Full variable domain (missing parts from reference TRBV30 and TRBJ1-1): SQTIHQWPATLVQPVGSPLSLECTVEGTSNPNLYWYRQAAGRGLQLLFYSVGIGQISSEVPQNLSASRPQDRQFILSSKKLLLSDSGFYLCAWRMGTEAFFGQGTRLTVV.

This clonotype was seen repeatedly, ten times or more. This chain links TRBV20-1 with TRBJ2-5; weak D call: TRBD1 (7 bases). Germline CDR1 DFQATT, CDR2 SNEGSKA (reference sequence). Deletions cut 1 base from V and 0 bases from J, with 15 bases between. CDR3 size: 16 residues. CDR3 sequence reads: CSARGRGPPYQETQYF. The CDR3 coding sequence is TGCAGTGCTAGAGGGAGGGGGCCGCCGTACCAAGAGACCCAGTACTTC.

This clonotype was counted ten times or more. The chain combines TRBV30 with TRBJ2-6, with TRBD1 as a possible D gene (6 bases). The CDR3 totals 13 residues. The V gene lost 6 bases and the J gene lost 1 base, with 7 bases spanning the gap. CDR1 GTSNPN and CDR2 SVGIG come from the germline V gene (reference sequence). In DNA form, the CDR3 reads TGTGCCTGTGGACAGTCTGGGGCCAACGTCCTGACTTTC. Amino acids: CACGQSGANVLTF. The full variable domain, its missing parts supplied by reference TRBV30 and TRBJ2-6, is SQTIHQWPATLVQPVGSPLSLECTVEGTSNPNLYWYRQAAGRGLQLLFYSVGIGQISSEVPQNLSASRPQDRQFILSSKKLLLSDSGFYLCACGQSGANVLTFGAGSRLTVL.

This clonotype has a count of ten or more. Here the CDR3 DNA reads TGTGCCAGCAGCTTCCAGGGGGCGGGCACCGGGGAGCTGTTTTTT. Protein: CASSFQGAGTGELFF. The chain is built from TRBV7-3 and TRBJ2-2, with TRBD1 matching over 8 bases. CDR1 SGHTA and CDR2 FQGTGA come from the germline V gene. The CDR3 length is 15 residues. The V gene end was trimmed by 3 bases and the J gene end by 4 bases; junction bases not matched to a gene: 4.

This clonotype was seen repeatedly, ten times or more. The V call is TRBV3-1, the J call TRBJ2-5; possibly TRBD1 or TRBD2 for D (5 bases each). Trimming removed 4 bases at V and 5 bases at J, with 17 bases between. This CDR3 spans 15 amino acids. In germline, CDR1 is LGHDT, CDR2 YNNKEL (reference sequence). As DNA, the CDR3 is TGTGCCAGCAGCCGACCGGGACGGGGAGTGGAGACCCAGTACTTC. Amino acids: CASSRPGRGVETQYF.

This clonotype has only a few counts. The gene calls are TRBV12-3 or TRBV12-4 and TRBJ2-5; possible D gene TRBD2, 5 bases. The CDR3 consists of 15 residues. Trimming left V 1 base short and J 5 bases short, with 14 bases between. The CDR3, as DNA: TGTGCCAGCAGTTTAGTCCCCGCTAGCAGGGAGACCCAGTACTTC. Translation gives CASSLVPASRETQYF.

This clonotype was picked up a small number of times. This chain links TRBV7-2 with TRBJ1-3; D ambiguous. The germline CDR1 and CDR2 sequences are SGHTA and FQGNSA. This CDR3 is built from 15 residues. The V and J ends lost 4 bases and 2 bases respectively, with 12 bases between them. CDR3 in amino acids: CASSSGLDPGNTIYF. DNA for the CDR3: TGTGCCAGCAGCTCTGGACTTGATCCTGGAAACACCATATATTTT.

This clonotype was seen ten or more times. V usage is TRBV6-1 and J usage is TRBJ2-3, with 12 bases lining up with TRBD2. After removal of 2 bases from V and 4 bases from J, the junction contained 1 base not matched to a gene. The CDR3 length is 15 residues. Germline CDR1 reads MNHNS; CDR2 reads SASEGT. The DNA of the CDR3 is TGTGCCAGCAGTGAACTAGCGGGGGGGCCAGATACGCAGTATTTT. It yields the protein CASSELAGGPDTQYF.

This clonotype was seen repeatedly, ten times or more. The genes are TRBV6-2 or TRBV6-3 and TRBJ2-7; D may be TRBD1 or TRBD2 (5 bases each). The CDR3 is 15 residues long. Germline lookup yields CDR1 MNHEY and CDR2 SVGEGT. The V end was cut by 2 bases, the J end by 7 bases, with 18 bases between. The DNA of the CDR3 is TGTGCCAGCAGTTACGGGACCGAGGATGTGGAGGAGCAGTACTTC. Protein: CASSYGTEDVEEQYF.

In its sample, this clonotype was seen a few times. This CDR3 is CAWSEDYGYTF. In nucleotides, the CDR3 is TGTGCCTGGAGTGAAGACTATGGCTACACCTTC. The gene calls are TRBV30 and TRBJ1-2; no definite D call. V lost 1 base to trimming and J lost 3 bases, with 3 bases between them. The CDR3 has 11 amino acids. The V gene's germline CDR1 is GTSNPN and CDR2 SVGIG (reference sequence).

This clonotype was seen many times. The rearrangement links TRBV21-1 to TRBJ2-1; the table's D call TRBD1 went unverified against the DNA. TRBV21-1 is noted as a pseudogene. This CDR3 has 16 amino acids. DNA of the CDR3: TGTGCCAGCAGCCTAAAAGGGCGGGGGTACTACAATGAGCAGTTCTTC. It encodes CASSLKGRGYYNEQFF.

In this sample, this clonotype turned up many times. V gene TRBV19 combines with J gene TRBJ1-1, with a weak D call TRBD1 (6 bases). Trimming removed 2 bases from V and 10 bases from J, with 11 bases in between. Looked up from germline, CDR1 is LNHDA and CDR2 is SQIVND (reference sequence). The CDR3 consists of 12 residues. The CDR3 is CASSIPQGAAFF. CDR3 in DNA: TGTGCCAGTAGTATACCACAGGGCGCAGCTTTCTTT.

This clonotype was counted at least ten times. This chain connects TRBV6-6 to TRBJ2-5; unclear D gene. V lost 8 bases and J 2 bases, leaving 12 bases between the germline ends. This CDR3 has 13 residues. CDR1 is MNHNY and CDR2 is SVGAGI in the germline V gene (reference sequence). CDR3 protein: CASSRAAQETQYF. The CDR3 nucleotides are TGTGCCAGCTCAAGGGCAGCACAAGAGACCCAGTACTTC.